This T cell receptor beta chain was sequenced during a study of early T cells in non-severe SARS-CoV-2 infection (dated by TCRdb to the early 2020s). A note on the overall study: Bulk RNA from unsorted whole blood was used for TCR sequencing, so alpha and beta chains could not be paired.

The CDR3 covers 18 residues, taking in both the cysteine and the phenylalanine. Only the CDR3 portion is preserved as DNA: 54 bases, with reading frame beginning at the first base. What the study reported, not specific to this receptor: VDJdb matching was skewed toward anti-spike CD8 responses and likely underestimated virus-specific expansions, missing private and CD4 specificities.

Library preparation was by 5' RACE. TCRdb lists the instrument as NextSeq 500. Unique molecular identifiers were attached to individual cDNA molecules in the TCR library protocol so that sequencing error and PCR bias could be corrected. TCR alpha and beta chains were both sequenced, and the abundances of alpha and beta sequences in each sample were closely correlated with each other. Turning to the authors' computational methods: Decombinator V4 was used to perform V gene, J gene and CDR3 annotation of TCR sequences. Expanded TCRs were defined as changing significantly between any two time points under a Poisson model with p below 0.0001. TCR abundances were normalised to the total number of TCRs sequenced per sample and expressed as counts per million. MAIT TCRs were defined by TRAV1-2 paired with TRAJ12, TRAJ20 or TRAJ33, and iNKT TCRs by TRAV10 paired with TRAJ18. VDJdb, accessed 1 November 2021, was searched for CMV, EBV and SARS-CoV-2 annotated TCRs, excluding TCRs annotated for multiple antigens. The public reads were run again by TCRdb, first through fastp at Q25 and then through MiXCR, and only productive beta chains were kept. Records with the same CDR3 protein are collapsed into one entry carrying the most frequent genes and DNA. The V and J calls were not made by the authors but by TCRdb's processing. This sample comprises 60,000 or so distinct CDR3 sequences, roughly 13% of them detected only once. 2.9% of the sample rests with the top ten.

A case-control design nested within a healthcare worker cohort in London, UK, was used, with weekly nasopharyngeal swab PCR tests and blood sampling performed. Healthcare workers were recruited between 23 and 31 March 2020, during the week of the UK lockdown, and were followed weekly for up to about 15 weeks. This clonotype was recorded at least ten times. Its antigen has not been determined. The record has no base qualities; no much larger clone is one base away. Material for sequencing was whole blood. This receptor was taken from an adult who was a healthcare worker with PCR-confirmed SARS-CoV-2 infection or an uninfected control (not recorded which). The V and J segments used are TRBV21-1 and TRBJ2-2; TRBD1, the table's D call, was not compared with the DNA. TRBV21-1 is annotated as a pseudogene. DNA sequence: TGTGCCAGCAGCAAGCACTCGTCCCAGGAGCTTCGGGGCGGGGAGCTGTTTTTT. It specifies CASSKHSSQELRGGELFF.